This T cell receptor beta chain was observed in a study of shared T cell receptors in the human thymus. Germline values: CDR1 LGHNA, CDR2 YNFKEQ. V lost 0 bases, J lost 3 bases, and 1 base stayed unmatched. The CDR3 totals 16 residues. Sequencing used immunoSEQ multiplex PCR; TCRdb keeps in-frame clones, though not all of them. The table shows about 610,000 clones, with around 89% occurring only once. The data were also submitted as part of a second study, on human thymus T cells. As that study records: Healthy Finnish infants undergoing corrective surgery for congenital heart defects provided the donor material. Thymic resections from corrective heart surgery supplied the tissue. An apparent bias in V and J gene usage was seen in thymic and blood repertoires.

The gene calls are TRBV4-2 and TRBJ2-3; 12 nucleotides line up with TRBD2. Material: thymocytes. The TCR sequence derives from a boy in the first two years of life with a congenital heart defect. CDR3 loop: CASSQETSGRTDTQYF. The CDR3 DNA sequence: TGTGCCAGCAGCCAAGAAACTAGCGGGAGGACAGATACGCAGTATTTT.